This TCR beta chain came from a study of blood T cell repertoires in COVID-19. Germline V gives CDR1 ENHRY, CDR2 SYGVKD. Between the trimmed V and J ends, which lost 5 bases and 8 bases, there was a span of 21 bases. The CDR3 covers 15 residues. The repertoire was sequenced with immunoSEQ multiplex PCR; TCRdb's copy has only in-frame clones and lacks some. The repertoire holds approximately 260,000 clones, with 80% to 90% as singletons. The rearrangement joins TRBV10-3 to TRBJ1-2; D is ambiguous. Sample: peripheral blood. The receptor comes from a woman aged 70-85 years with acute or convalescent COVID-19. This CDR3 is CAISRMGVNLGGYTF. CDR3 nucleotide sequence: TGTGCCATCAGTCGCATGGGAGTTAATTTAGGAGGCTACACCTTC.